The present TCR beta chain was sequenced within a study of shared clonotypes between healthy human individuals. Samples underwent the assay at deep level. Sequenced by immunoSEQ multiplex PCR; TCRdb stores in-frame clones only, minus some. The sample has a few million clones, more than 90% seen once. In the case of this clone: Its antigen is not known.

Overall study results and limits: Non-shared clonotypes were found to have lower generation probabilities than the clonotypes that were shared by all four of the sorted-subset donors. Represented genetic and exposure-history diversity was restricted by having few donors. Larger estimated richness was generally seen in naive subsets than in memory subsets.

This CDR3 is built from 16 residues. The ends lost 0 bases at V and 3 bases at J; junction bases unmatched: 3. Per germline, CDR1 LNHNV and CDR2 YYDKDF (reference sequence). The clonotype comes from a man aged 18 to 35 in good health. The source material was naive CD4+ T cells sorted from blood. Subset meaning: CD45RA+ positively selected. The rearrangement links TRBV15 to TRBJ2-5; 11 nucleotides align to TRBD2. The CDR3, as DNA: TGTGCCACCAGCAGAGATGGTAGCGGGAGGGAAGAGACCCAGTACTTC. It yields the protein CATSRDGSGREETQYF.